This T cell receptor beta chain comes out of a study of blood T cell repertoires in COVID-19. Background on the study: From T cells, B-cell-depleted T cells, or PBMCs came the material, which was cDNA or gDNA.

Germline assignment: CDR1 MDHEN and CDR2 SYDVKM. The V and J ends lost 7 bases and 0 bases respectively, with 4 bases between them. This CDR3 comprises 13 residues. Original processing methods: Estimates of nucleated cell counts were drawn from the amplification of reference gene primers. Libraries were prepared by immunoSEQ multiplex PCR; TCRdb keeps only in-frame clonotypes and omits some of them. The D gene and trimming were derived from the DNA, and the V and J assignments and clone size from that table. The data contain under 200,000 clones, 84% of them seen just once; the ten biggest clones take up roughly 15%. Patients in Seattle were enrolled during active infection, then followed longitudinally.

J is TRBJ2-6 and V is TRBV28, with D hard to call. This clonotype was obtained from a woman aged 70 to 79 with COVID-19, enrolled during active disease. Sequencing was carried out using peripheral blood. For the CDR3, the DNA is TGTGCCAGCACGGGCTCTGGGGCCAACGTCCTGACTTTC. It yields the protein CASTGSGANVLTF.